Below, 6 T cell receptor beta chains from the same sample are listed, as sequenced in a study of response to subunit inactivated influenza vaccine. TCRdb reprocessed the RT-PCR reads with MiXCR, giving one entry per CDR3 protein. This sample has about 240,000 distinct CDR3 sequences, with 9% to 15% found just once. The starting material was non-naive T cells sorted from PBMCs, obtained 14 to 15 days before vaccination. These receptors all come from a middle-aged man who received an inactivated influenza vaccine.

This clonotype has a handful of counts. The chain carries TRBV9 and TRBJ2-3, with D possibly matching TRBD2 (6 bases). The CDR3 has 16 residues. Germline V gives CDR1 SGDLS, CDR2 YYNGEE. V lost 2 bases to trimming and J lost 2 bases, with 15 bases between them. The CDR3 region has the DNA TGTGCCAGCAGCGTCACCGGGACTCGACTCACAGATACGCAGTATTTT. Translating it yields CASSVTGTRLTDTQYF.

This clonotype was seen a few times. V and J are TRBV25-1 and TRBJ2-1; maybe TRBD1 (5 bases). Germline CDR1 is MGHDK and CDR2 is SYGVNS. V lost 4 bases to trimming and J lost 6 bases, with 10 bases between them. The CDR3 consists of 13 residues. This CDR3 is CASSGPTVNEQFF. The CDR3 bases are TGTGCCAGCAGTGGCCCGACAGTCAATGAGCAGTTCTTC.

This clonotype was seen a few times. The gene calls are TRBV6-2 or TRBV6-3 and TRBJ1-2; the D is unclear. The CDR3 spans 12 residues. V was cut by 0 bases and J by 8 bases, with 7 bases left in between. Per the germline V gene, CDR1 is MNHEY and CDR2 is SVGEGT. The CDR3 DNA follows: TGTGCCAGCAGTTACTCGAGGGTCGGCTACACCTTC. It translates to CASSYSRVGYTF.

In this sample, this clonotype turned up many times. The V and J genes are TRBV5-1 and TRBJ2-5; 9 nucleotides match TRBD1. The trim removed 6 bases at V and 5 bases at J, leaving 11 bases unmatched. CDR1 and CDR2 from the germline V gene are SGHRS and YFSETQ. The CDR3 is 15 residues long. In DNA form, the CDR3 reads TGCGCCAGCACCCCGAGTGGACAGGGGTCGGAGACCCAGTACTTC. Protein sequence: CASTPSGQGSETQYF.

This clonotype was seen a few times. The V gene is TRBV4-1, the J gene TRBJ2-7, with D maybe TRBD1 (6 bases). CDR3 length: 12 amino acids. Germline CDR1 and CDR2: MGHRA and YSYEKL. The germline V and J ends were trimmed by 7 bases and 3 bases, with 10 bases remaining between them. The CDR3 DNA reads as TGCGCCAGCAAGGGCAGGGGCTACGAGCAGTACTTC. Protein sequence: CASKGRGYEQYF.

The chain links TRBV5-1 to TRBJ2-7; 8 nucleotides match TRBD2. The germline V gene encodes CDR1 SGHRS and CDR2 YFSETQ. With 0 bases clipped from V and 2 bases from J, the junction kept 7 bases outside the gene matches. The CDR3 covers 16 residues. As DNA, the CDR3 is TGCGCCAGCAGCTTGGGCCCCGGGACTAGAACCTACGAGCAGTACTTC. Its protein product is CASSLGPGTRTYEQYF. Together with reference TRBV5-1 and TRBJ2-7, the CDR3 gives the full variable domain: KAGVTQTPRYLIKTRGQQVTLSCSPISGHRSVSWYQQTPGQGLQFLFEYFSETQRNKGNFPGRFSGRQFSNSRSEMNVSTLELGDSALYLCASSLGPGTRTYEQYFGPGTRLTVT.